Sequencing of this TCR beta chain was carried out in a study of sequential checkpoint blockade in melanoma. Study summary: 85 to 95 pretreatment tumor DNA samples were TCRβ immunosequenced. After nivolumab or ipilimumab alone, approximately 22 patients had week-13 rebiopsies.

Data came from immunoSEQ multiplex PCR; TCRdb stores just in-frame clones and leaves some out. The repertoire consists of about 13,000 clones, with roughly a quarter occurring once and the leading ten covering 16%. Overall study findings and caveats: In arm A, pretreatment tumor clonality was associated with response.

Sample treatment: randomized to nivolumab then ipilimumab (arm A) or the reverse (arm B). CDR3 length equals 13 residues. The V and J ends lost 8 bases and 0 bases respectively, with 10 bases between them. This clone was counted between two and nine times. Its antigen is not identified. This clonotype was obtained from a human donor with melanoma. The chain couples TRBV7-1 to TRBJ1-1; unclear D gene. TRBV7-1 qualifies as an ORF whose function is uncertain. The input for sequencing was tumor tissue (inferred from file names), taken from a patient given nivolumab and ipilimumab in sequence. The CDR3 DNA reads as TGTGCCAGCGGCCCGGGGATGAACACTGAAGCTTTCTTT. As protein: CASGPGMNTEAFF.